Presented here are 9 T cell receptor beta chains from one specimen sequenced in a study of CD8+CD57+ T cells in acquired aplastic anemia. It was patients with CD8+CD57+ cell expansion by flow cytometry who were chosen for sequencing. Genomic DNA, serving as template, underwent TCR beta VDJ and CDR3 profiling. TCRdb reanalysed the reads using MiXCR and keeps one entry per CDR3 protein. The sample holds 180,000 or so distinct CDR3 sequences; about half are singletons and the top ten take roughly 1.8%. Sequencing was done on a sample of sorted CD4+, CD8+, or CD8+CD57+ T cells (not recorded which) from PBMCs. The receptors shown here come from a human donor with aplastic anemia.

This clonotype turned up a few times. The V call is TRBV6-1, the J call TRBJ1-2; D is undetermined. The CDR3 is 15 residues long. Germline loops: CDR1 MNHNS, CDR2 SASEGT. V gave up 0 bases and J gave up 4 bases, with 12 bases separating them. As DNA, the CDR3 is TGTGCCAGCAGTGAAGCCTGGGGATTGACCTATGGCTACACCTTC. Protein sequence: CASSEAWGLTYGYTF.

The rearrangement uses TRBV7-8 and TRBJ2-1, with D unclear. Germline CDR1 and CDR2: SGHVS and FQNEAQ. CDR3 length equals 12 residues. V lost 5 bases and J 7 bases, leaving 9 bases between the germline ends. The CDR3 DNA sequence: TGTGCCAGCAGCCCCAACCGAAATGAGCAGTTCTTC. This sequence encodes CASSPNRNEQFF.

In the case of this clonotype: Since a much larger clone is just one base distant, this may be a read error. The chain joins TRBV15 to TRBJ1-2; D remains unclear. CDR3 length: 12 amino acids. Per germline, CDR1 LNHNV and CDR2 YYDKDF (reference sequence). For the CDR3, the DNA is TGTGCCACCAGCACAACTAACTATGGCTACGCCTTC. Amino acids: CATSTTNYGYAF.

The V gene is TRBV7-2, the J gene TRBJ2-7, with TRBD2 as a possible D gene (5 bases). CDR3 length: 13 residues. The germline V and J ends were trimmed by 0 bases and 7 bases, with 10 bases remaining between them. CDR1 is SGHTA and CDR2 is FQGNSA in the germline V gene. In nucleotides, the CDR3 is TGTGCCAGCAGCTTAGCGCGAACGGGGGAGCAGTACTTC. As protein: CASSLARTGEQYF.

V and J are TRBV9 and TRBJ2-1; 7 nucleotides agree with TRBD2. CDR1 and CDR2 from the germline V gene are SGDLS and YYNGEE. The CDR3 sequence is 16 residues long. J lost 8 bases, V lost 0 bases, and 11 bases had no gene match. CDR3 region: CASSVASGRASDEQFF. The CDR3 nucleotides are TGTGCCAGCAGCGTAGCTAGTGGGAGGGCCTCAGATGAGCAGTTCTTC.

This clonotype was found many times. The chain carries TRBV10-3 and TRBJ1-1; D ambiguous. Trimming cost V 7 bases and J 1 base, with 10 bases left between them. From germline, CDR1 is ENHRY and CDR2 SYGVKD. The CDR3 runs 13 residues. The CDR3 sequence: CAIMSRKNTEAFF. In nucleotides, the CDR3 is TGTGCCATCATGTCCCGCAAGAACACTGAAGCTTTCTTT.

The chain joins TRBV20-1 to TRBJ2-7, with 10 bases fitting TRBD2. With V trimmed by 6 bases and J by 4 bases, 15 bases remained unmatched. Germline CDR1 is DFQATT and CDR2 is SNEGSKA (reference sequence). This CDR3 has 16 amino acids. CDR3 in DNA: TGCAGTGCCCCTAGCGGGAGAGAGGAGACCCAGTACGAGCAGTACTTC. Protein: CSAPSGREETQYEQYF.

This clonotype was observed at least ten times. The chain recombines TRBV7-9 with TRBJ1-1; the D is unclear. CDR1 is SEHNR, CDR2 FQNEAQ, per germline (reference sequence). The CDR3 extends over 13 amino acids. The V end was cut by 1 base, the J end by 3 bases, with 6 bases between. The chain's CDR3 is CASSLEVDTEAFF. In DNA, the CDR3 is TGTGCCAGCAGCTTAGAAGTCGACACTGAAGCTTTCTTT.

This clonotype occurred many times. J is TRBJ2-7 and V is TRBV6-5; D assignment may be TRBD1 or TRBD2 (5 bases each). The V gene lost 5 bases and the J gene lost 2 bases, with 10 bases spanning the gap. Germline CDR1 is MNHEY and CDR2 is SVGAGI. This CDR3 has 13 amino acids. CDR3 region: CASSHGTTYEQYF. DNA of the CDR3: TGTGCCAGCAGTCACGGGACCACCTACGAGCAGTACTTC.